The next 21 T cell receptor beta chains were all read from a single sample in a study of shared clonotypes between healthy human individuals. Repertoires were generated with immunoSEQ multiplex PCR, while TCRdb's copy carries only in-frame clones and drops some. The table lists millions of clones, roughly 92% of them singletons. The sequenced sample was naive CD4+ T cells sorted from blood. Subset indicated: CD45RA+ positively selected. Every receptor here comes from a man between 18 and 35 years old in good health.

The CDR3, as DNA: TGTGCCAGTAGTTTCGCCACCCGAATCCAGGAGACCCAGTACTTC. Protein: CASSFATRIQETQYF. V and J are TRBV19 and TRBJ2-5; no clear D. CDR1 is LNHDA, CDR2 SQIVND, per germline (reference sequence). The CDR3 sequence is 15 residues long. Trimming removed 5 bases from V and 5 bases from J, with 18 bases in between.

The V gene is TRBV15, the J gene TRBJ2-1; TRBD2 matches at 7 bases. V shed 4 bases and J 9 bases; nucleotides not matched to a gene: 15. The CDR3 totals 16 residues. The germline gives CDR1 LNHNV, CDR2 YYDKDF (reference sequence). CDR3 protein: CATSINAGLVIGEQFF. In nucleotides, the CDR3 is TGTGCCACCAGCATAAATGCAGGACTAGTGATTGGTGAGCAGTTCTTC.

This sequence joins TRBV9 and TRBJ2-3; 9 bases are a match to TRBD1. CDR3 length: 16 residues. With 3 bases clipped from V and 1 base from J, the junction kept 6 bases outside the gene matches. CDR1 and CDR2 from the germline V gene are SGDLS and YYNGEE. Written as DNA, the CDR3 is TGTGCCAGCAGCGACCGGACAGGGGAGGGCACAGATACGCAGTATTTT. It yields the protein CASSDRTGEGTDTQYF. The full variable domain, rest sourced from reference TRBV9 and TRBJ2-3, is DSGVTQTPKHLITATGQRVTLRCSPRSGDLSVYWYQQSLDQGLQFLIQYYNGEERAKGNILERFSAQQFPDLHSELNLSSLELGDSALYFCASSDRTGEGTDTQYFGPGTRLTVL.

The chain uses TRBV5-4 and TRBJ2-2, with D perhaps matching TRBD1 (5 bases). CDR1 and CDR2 (germline): SGHNT, YYREEE (reference sequence). Deletions cut 4 bases from V and 2 bases from J, with 12 bases between. The CDR3 is 15 amino acids. The CDR3 DNA reads TGTGCCAGCAGCCGGACATGGGCTAACACCGGGGAGCTGTTTTTT. Its protein is CASSRTWANTGELFF.

The chain uses TRBV27 and TRBJ1-2; 7 positions agree with TRBD1. Germline-derived CDR1 and CDR2 are MNHEY and SMNVEV (reference sequence). The ends lost 5 bases at V and 4 bases at J; junction bases unmatched: 7. The CDR3 loop spans 14 amino acids. CDR3 region: CASSVTGTFYGYTF. CDR3 DNA sequence: TGTGCCAGCAGTGTGACAGGGACCTTCTATGGCTACACCTTC.

This chain links TRBV1 with TRBJ1-1. TRBV1 is listed as a pseudogene. The CDR3 length is 17 residues. The CDR3 is CTSSQDRRPGPGAKAFF. CDR3 nucleotide sequence: TGCACCAGCAGCCAAGATCGCCGGCCGGGACCAGGCGCTAAAGCTTTCTTT.

The chain couples TRBV5-1 to TRBJ2-5, with a weak D call TRBD2 (5 bases). This CDR3 contains 15 residues. CDR1 SGHRS and CDR2 YFSETQ come from the germline V gene. V lost 1 base and J 5 bases, leaving 15 bases between the germline ends. The CDR3 reads CASSLMPSWEETQYF. The DNA for the CDR3 is TGCGCCAGCAGCTTGATGCCTAGTTGGGAGGAGACCCAGTACTTC.

The V gene is TRBV5-4, the J gene TRBJ2-5; the D is unclear. The V gene's germline CDR1 is SGHNT and CDR2 YYREEE (reference sequence). Trimming took off 4 bases at V and 0 bases at J, with 7 bases between the two ends. This CDR3 has 13 amino acids. The CDR3 is CASSGPYQETQYF. The CDR3 coding sequence is TGTGCCAGCAGCGGCCCGTACCAAGAGACCCAGTACTTC.

The chain is built from TRBV5-6 and TRBJ2-3, with 7 bases that match TRBD1. Trimming cost V 4 bases and J 2 bases; bases outside gene matches: 4. Germline V CDR1 and CDR2: SGHDT, YYEEEE. The CDR3 spans 14 residues. The CDR3 nucleotides are TGTGCCAGCAGCCGCCAGGGGGTCACAGATACGCAGTATTTT. This encodes CASSRQGVTDTQYF. The entire variable domain, with the rest obtained from reference TRBV5-6 and TRBJ2-3, is as follows: DAGVTQSPTHLIKTRGQQVTLRCSPKSGHDTVSWYQQALGQGPQFIFQYYEEEERQRGNFPDRFSGHQFPNYSSELNVNALLLGDSALYLCASSRQGVTDTQYFGPGTRLTVL.

The CDR3 bases are TGTGCCAGCTCCAAAGCCCTGTTTACCGGGGAGCTGTTTTTT. This encodes CASSKALFTGELFF. This chain links TRBV6-6 with TRBJ2-2; D not resolved. The germline V gene has CDR1 MNHNY and CDR2 SVGAGI (reference sequence). The CDR3 sequence is 14 residues long. V was cut by 8 bases and J by 5 bases, with 15 bases left in between.

The table lists this clone with a count of one. The chain recombines TRBV25-1 with TRBJ2-7, with D unresolved. This CDR3 is 12 amino acids long. Germline V gene data show CDR1 as MGHDK and CDR2 as SYGVNS. V dropped 0 bases and J dropped 10 bases, with 10 bases sitting between them. The CDR3 DNA reads as TGTGCCAGCAGTGAATACCCCATGGAACAGTACTTC. It is translated as CASSEYPMEQYF.

This clone was detected a few times. The chain recombines TRBV18 with TRBJ1-1; possibly TRBD1 for D (6 bases). This CDR3 region has 14 residues. V lost 3 bases and J lost 4, with 12 bases in between. The germline gives CDR1 KGHSH, CDR2 LQKENI. CDR3 nucleotide sequence: TGTGCCAGCTCACCGTACGAACAGGGCACTGAAGCTTTCTTT. Encoded protein: CASSPYEQGTEAFF.

The CDR3 nucleotides read TGTGCCAGCAGCGTAGACGGCCTCTATGGCTACACCTTC. Its translation is CASSVDGLYGYTF. This chain connects TRBV9 to TRBJ1-2; D remains ambiguous. CDR3 length: 13 residues. The V end lost 0 bases, the J end lost 4 bases, and 7 bases lay between the germline ends. The germline gives CDR1 SGDLS, CDR2 YYNGEE.

This chain uses TRBV2 with TRBJ1-2; 11 bases map to TRBD1. The CDR3 is 16 amino acids. J gave up 4 bases and V 3 bases, and 7 bases lay outside the gene matches. Per germline, CDR1 SNHLY and CDR2 FYNNEI. This CDR3 is CASSEDRGPFGYGYTF. In nucleotides, the CDR3 is TGTGCCAGCAGTGAGGACAGGGGGCCTTTTGGCTATGGCTACACCTTC.

V is TRBV4-2 and J is TRBJ2-2, with D possibly being TRBD1 (5 bases). V was pared by 3 bases and J by 3 bases, with 8 bases between. The CDR3 consists of 14 residues. CDR1 and CDR2 from the germline V gene are LGHNA and YNFKEQ. CDR3 nucleotides: TGTGCCAGCAGCCAGGACACCTACACCGGGGAGCTGTTTTTT. It translates to CASSQDTYTGELFF.

The V gene is TRBV4-1, the J gene TRBJ2-3, with 9 nucleotides matching TRBD2. Looked up from germline, CDR1 is MGHRA and CDR2 is YSYEKL. V lost 6 bases and J lost 3; bases outside the gene matches: 19. The CDR3 loop spans 19 amino acids. In DNA form, the CDR3 reads TGCGCCAGCAGAGATCAACTACGCGGGGGGGCCTTGGGAACAGATACGCAGTATTTT. It encodes CASRDQLRGGALGTDTQYF.

The chain employs TRBV4-1 and TRBJ2-5; maybe TRBD2 (5 bases). The CDR3 contains 18 residues. Trimming cost V 4 bases and J 2 bases, with 23 bases left between them. CDR1 and CDR2 from the germline V gene are MGHRA and YSYEKL. The CDR3, as DNA: TGCGCCAGCAGCCTAGGTATTACCCGGGGATTTCGGCAAGAGACCCAGTACTTC. It translates to CASSLGITRGFRQETQYF.

The chain combines TRBV5-5 with TRBJ2-1, with D perhaps TRBD2 (5 bases). Germline V lookup: CDR1 SGHKS, CDR2 YYEKEE (reference sequence). The V gene lost 0 bases and the J gene lost 3 bases, with 13 bases spanning the gap. This CDR3 spans 16 amino acids. The CDR3 is CASSLAVGVIYNEQFF. CDR3 bases: TGTGCCAGCAGCTTGGCCGTGGGAGTTATCTACAATGAGCAGTTCTTC.

This clone was detected once. The gene calls are TRBV27 and TRBJ2-7; D could derive from TRBD1 or TRBD2 (6 bases each). From germline, CDR1 is MNHEY and CDR2 SMNVEV (reference sequence). Trimming left V 5 bases short and J 7 bases short, with 21 bases between. The CDR3 is made up of 15 amino acids. Here the CDR3 reads CASSKGGSSMGEQYF. The CDR3 DNA reads TGTGCCAGCAGTAAGGGGGGATCCTCAATGGGGGAGCAGTACTTC.

The J gene is TRBJ1-4, the V gene TRBV28; D uncertain. CDR1 is MDHEN, CDR2 SYDVKM, per germline. This CDR3 comprises 15 residues. Trimming left V 4 bases short and J 7 bases short, with 16 bases between. CDR3 amino acids: CASSSRGGVGEKLFF. Here the CDR3 DNA reads TGTGCCAGCAGTTCCCGGGGAGGAGTGGGTGAAAAACTGTTTTTT.

The rearrangement links TRBV28 to TRBJ1-1; no clear D. Trimming removed 6 bases from V and 6 bases from J, with 11 bases in between. There are 12 residues in the CDR3. Germline V gene sequence: CDR1 MDHEN, CDR2 SYDVKM. The CDR3 DNA follows: TGTGCCAGCAGCCCGGCTCGCGCTGAAGCTTTCTTT. Its translation is CASSPARAEAFF.